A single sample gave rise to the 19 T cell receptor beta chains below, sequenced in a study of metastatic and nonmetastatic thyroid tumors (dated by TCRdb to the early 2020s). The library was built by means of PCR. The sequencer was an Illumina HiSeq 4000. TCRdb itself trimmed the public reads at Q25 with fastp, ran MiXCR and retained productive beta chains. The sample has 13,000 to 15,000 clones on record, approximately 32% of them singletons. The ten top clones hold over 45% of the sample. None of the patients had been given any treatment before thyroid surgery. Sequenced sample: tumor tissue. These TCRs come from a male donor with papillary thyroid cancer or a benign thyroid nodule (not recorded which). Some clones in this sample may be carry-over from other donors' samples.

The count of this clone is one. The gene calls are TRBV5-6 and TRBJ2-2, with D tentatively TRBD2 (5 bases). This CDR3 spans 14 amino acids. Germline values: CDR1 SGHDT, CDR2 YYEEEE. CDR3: CARSAEGETGELFF. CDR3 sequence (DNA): TGTGCGAGAAGCGCCGAGGGAGAGACCGGGGAGCTGTTTTTT.

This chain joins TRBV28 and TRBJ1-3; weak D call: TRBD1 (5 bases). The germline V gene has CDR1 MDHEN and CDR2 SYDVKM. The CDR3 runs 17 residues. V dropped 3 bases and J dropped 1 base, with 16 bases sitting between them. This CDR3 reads CASSFGGGVISGNTIYF. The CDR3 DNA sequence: TGTGCCAGCAGTTTCGGGGGAGGGGTTATATCTGGAAACACCATATATTTT.

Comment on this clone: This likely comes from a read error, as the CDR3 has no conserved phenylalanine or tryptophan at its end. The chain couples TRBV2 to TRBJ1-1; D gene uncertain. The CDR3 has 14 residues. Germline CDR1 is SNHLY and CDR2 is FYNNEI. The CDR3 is CVDQQSMAEGEAFC. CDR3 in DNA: TGTGTCGACCAGCAATCAATGGCGGAGGGTGAAGCTTTCTGT.

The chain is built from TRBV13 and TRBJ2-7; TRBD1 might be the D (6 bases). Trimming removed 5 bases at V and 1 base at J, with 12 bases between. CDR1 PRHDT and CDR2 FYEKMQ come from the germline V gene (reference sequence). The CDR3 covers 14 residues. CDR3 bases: TGTGCCAGCAGCCCCCCCACAGGGTCCTACGAGCAGTACTTC. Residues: CASSPPTGSYEQYF. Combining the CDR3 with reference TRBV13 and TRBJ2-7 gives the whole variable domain AAGVIQSPRHLIKEKRETATLKCYPIPRHDTVYWYQQGPGQDPQFLISFYEKMQSDKGSIPDRFSAQQFSDYHSELNMSSLELGDSALYFCASSPPTGSYEQYFGPGTRLTVT.

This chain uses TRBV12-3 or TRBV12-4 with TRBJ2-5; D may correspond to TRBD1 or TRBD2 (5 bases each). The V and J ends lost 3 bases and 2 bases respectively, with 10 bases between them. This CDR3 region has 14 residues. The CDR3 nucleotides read TGTGCCAGCAGTTTCCCGGGGACGCAAGAGACCCAGTACTTC. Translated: CASSFPGTQETQYF.

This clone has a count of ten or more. The CDR3 DNA is TGCGCCAGCAGCCCCGGGGCAGGCGAAGAGACCCAGTACTTC. Translated, it gives CASSPGAGEETQYF. This chain links TRBV5-1 with TRBJ2-5, with D perhaps being TRBD1 or TRBD2 (5 bases each). This CDR3 is built from 14 residues. CDR1 and CDR2 (germline): SGHRS, YFSETQ. V shed 4 bases and J shed 3 bases, with 13 bases lying between them.

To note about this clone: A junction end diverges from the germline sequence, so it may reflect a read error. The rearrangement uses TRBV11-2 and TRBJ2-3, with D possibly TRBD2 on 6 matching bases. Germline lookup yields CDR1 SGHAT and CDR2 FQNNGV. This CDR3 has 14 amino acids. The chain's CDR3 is CGSSFRLEGGSQYF. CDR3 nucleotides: TGTGGCAGCAGCTTCCGACTAGAGGGCGGTTCGCAGTATTTT.

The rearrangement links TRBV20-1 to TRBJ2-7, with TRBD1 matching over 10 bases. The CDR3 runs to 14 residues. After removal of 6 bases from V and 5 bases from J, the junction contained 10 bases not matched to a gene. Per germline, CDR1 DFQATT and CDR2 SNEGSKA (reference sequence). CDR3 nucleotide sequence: TGCAGTGCAGGGGGGGACAGGGGATTCGACGAGCAGTACTTC. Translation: CSAGGDRGFDEQYF.

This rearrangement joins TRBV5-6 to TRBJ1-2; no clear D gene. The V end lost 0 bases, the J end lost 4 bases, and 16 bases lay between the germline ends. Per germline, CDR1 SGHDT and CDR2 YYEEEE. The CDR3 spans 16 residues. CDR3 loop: CASSLGVVGVGYGYTF. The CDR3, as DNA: TGTGCCAGCAGCTTGGGAGTGGTCGGGGTCGGCTATGGCTACACCTTC.

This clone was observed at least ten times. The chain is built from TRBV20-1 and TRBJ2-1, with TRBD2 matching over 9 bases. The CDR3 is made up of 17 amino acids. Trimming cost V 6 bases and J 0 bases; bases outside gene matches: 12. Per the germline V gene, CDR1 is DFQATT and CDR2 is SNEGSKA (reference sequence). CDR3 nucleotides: TGCAGTGCCCCCCGGCGGGAGGGCCTCAGCTCCTACAATGAGCAGTTCTTC. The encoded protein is CSAPRREGLSSYNEQFF.

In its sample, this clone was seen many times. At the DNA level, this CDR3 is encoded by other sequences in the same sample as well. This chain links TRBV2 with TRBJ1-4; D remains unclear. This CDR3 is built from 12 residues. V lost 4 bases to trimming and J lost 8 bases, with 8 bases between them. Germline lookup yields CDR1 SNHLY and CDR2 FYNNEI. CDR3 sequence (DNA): TGTGCCAGCAGTGGGGAGTCGGAAAAACTGTTTTTT. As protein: CASSGESEKLFF.

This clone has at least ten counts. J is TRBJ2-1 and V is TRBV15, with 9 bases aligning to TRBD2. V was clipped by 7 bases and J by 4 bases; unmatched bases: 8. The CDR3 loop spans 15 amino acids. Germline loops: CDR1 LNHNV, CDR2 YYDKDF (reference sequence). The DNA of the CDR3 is TGTGCCACCACCCTCGGGACTAGCTCTTACAATGAGCAGTTCTTC. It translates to CATTLGTSSYNEQFF. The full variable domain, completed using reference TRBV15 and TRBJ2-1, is DAMVIQNPRYQVTQFGKPVTLSCSQTLNHNVMYWYQQKSSQAPKLLFHYYDKDFNNEADTPDNFQSRRPNTSFCFLDIRSPGLGDTAMYLCATTLGTSSYNEQFFGPGTRLTVL.

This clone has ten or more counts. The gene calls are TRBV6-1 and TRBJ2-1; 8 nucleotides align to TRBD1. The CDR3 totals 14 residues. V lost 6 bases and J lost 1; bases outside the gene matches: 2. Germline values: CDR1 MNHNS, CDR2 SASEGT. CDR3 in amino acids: CASSQGASYNEQFF. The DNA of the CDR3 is TGTGCCAGCAGCCAGGGGGCTTCCTACAATGAGCAGTTCTTC.

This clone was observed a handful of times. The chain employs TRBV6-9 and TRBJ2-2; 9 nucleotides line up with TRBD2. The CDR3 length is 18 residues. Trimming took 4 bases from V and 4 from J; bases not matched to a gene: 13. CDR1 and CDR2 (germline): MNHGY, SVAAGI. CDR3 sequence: CASSLLRLAGFSTGELFF. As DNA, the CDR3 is TGTGCCAGCAGTTTGTTGCGGCTAGCGGGATTTTCCACCGGGGAGCTGTTTTTT.

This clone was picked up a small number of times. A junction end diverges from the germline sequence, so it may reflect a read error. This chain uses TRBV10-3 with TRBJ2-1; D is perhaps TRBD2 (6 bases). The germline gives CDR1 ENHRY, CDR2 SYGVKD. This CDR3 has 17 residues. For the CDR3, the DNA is TGTGCCACCAGTGATTTGGTGGAGGGAAGGGGACACAATGAGCAGTTCTTC. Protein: CATSDLVEGRGHNEQFF.

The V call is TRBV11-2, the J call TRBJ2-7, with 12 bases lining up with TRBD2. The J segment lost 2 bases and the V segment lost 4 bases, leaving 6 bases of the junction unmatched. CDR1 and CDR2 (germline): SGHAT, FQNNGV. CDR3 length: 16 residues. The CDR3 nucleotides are TGTGCCAGCAGCTCATTCCCTAGCGGGAGGGCCTACGAGCAGTACTTC. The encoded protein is CASSSFPSGRAYEQYF.

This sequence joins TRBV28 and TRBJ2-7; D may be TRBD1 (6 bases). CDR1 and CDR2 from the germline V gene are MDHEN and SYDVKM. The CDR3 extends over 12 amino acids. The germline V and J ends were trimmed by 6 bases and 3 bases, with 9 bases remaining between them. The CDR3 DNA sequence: TGTGCCAGCAGGGACAGCCTCTACGAGCAGTACTTC. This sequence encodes CASRDSLYEQYF.

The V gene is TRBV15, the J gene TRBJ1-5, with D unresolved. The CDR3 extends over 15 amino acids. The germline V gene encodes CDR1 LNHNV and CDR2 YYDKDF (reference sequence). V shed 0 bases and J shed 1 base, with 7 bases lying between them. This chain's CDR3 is CATSREADSNQPQHF. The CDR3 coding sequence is TGTGCCACCAGCAGAGAAGCGGACAGCAATCAGCCCCAGCATTTT. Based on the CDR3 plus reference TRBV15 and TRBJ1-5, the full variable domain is DAMVIQNPRYQVTQFGKPVTLSCSQTLNHNVMYWYQQKSSQAPKLLFHYYDKDFNNEADTPDNFQSRRPNTSFCFLDIRSPGLGDTAMYLCATSREADSNQPQHFGDGTRLSIL.

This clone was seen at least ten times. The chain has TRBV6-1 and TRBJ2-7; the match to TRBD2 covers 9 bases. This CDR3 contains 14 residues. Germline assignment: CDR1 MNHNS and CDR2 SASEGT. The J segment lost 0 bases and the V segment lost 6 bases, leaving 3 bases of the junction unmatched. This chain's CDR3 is CASRRLADSYEQYF. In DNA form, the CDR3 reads TGTGCCAGCAGGAGACTAGCGGACTCCTACGAGCAGTACTTC.